This TCR beta chain was retrieved from a study of blood T cells in healthy people across ages. The length of the CDR3 is 15 residues. The V gene lost 4 bases and the J gene lost 4 bases, with 12 bases spanning the gap. Germline lookup yields CDR1 KGHDR and CDR2 SFDVKD. The sample holds a few counts of this clonotype. Using a J-beta primer mix together with a sample-barcoded 5' primer, a second PCR was run for 7 to 11 cycles. TCRdb reprocessed the 5' RACE reads via MiXCR and lists one record per CDR3 protein. The sample holds about 560,000 distinct CDR3 sequences, about 26% seen once. These data also formed part of another study, on T cells of mothers and their children.

The J gene is TRBJ2-2, the V gene TRBV24-1; no clear D gene. The clonotype comes from a boy younger than 10 in good health. The sample consisted of blood. CDR3 sequence reads: CATSDIGSTTGELFF. The CDR3 DNA reads TGTGCCACCAGTGACATAGGCTCGACCACCGGGGAGCTGTTTTTT.